Here is one T cell receptor (beta chain) with its context. Antigen unknown. The CDR3 has 16 residues. V lost 3 bases to trimming and J lost 0 bases, with 12 bases between them. The germline V gene encodes CDR1 SGHTA and CDR2 FQGNSA. This record comes from a study of radiotherapy plus CTLA-4 blockade in lung cancer. Study-wide context: Objective responses arose in 15% to 20% of patients, and roughly 31% experienced disease control. Study observations and caveats: Dynamics of early blood T cell clones, together with interferon-beta, were reportedly the best predictors of response.

Produced via immunoSEQ multiplex PCR; TCRdb's table is partial and in-frame only. The profile shows tens of thousands of clones, 70% to 90% of them singletons. The study treated chemo-refractory metastatic non-small-cell lung cancer patients with focal radiation plus ipilimumab CTLA-4 blockade. This sequence originates from a human donor with non-small cell lung cancer whose response to radiotherapy plus ipilimumab could not be evaluated. Material: peripheral blood, obtained from a patient treated with radiotherapy plus ipilimumab. The chain employs TRBV7-2 and TRBJ1-3; a weak D match, TRBD1 (5 bases). CDR3 DNA: TGTGCCAGCAGCTTTTCAGGGTTGGGCTCTGGAAACACCATATATTTT. It specifies CASSFSGLGSGNTIYF.